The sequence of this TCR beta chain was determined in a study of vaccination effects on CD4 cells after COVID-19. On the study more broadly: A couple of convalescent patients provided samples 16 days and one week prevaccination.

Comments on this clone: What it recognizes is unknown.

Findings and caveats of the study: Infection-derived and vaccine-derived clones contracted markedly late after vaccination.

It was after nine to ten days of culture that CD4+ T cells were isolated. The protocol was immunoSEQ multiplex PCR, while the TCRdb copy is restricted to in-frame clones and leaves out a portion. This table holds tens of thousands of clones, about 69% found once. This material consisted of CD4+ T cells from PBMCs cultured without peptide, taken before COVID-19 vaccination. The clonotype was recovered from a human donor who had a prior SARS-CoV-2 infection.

The CDR3 reads CASSLTRNTEAFF. CDR3 bases: TGTGCCAGCAGCCTAACAAGAAACACTGAAGCTTTCTTT. The rearrangement joins TRBV7-2 to TRBJ1-1; D call uncertain. This CDR3 region has 13 residues. Trimming shortened V by 5 bases and J by 2 bases, and 9 bases separated the two germline ends. Germline V CDR1 and CDR2: SGHTA, FQGNSA.